Presented here are 5 T cell receptor beta chains from one specimen sequenced in a study of T cells in Graves' hyperthyroidism and ophthalmopathy. Amplified TCR beta CDR3 regions derived from RNA transcripts. An initial round of RT-PCR targeting the TCR CDR3 relied on the HTBI primer set. Via MiXCR, TCRdb re-called the multiplex PCR reads, giving one row per CDR3 protein. This repertoire shows just under 750,000 distinct CDR3 sequences, 35% found once; its top ten account for less than 40%. The material sequenced was blood. The origin of the receptors is a woman between 40 and 50 years old with Graves' hyperthyroidism.

This clonotype was seen many times. This chain connects TRBV10-3 to TRBJ1-1; D is undetermined. The V end was cut by 5 bases, the J end by 3 bases, with 10 bases between. This CDR3 contains 13 residues. CDR1 and CDR2 from the germline V gene are ENHRY and SYGVKD. CDR3 sequence: CAISRGMDTEAFF. CDR3 nucleotides: TGTGCCATCAGTCGGGGAATGGACACTGAAGCTTTCTTT.

This clonotype was seen a single time. This chain connects TRBV10-3 to TRBJ1-1; D not certain. The V gene lost 5 bases and the J gene lost 3 bases, with 16 bases spanning the gap. Per the germline V gene, CDR1 is ENHRY and CDR2 is SYGVKD. There are 15 residues in the CDR3. In nucleotides, the CDR3 is TGTGCCATCAGTTACTCCATGGTCGGTGACACTGAAGCTTTCTTT. Its protein product is CAISYSMVGDTEAFF.

The V gene is TRBV20-1, the J gene TRBJ2-7; 8 positions match TRBD1. Trimming removed 4 bases from V and 2 bases from J; junction bases left unmatched: 7. The CDR3 loop spans 14 amino acids. CDR1 is DFQATT and CDR2 is SNEGSKA in the germline V gene (reference sequence). The CDR3 DNA is TGCAGTGCTATTGGACAGGGCCTGCCCTACGAGCAGTACTTC. Translated, it gives CSAIGQGLPYEQYF.

This clonotype was seen many times. The gene calls are TRBV10-3 and TRBJ1-2; 7 bases are a match to TRBD1. With 2 bases clipped from V and 8 bases from J, the junction kept 11 bases outside the gene matches. From germline, CDR1 is ENHRY and CDR2 SYGVKD. This CDR3 has 15 amino acids. In DNA, the CDR3 is TGTGCCATCAGTGAGATGGGTCAGGGGGGCTCGGGCTACACCTTC. Its protein is CAISEMGQGGSGYTF.

Only a few counts were recorded for this clonotype. In DNA form, the CDR3 reads TGTGCCAGCAGTTACGAGGGGGCGGGCACTGAAGCTTTCTTT. Translating gives CASSYEGAGTEAFF. The J gene is TRBJ1-1, the V gene TRBV7-9, with TRBD1 matching over 7 bases. V was pared by 6 bases and J by 4 bases, with 8 bases of the junction left unmatched. The CDR3 has 14 residues. In germline, CDR1 is SEHNR, CDR2 FQNEAQ (reference sequence). Together with reference TRBV7-9 and TRBJ1-1, the CDR3 gives the full variable domain: DTGVSQNPRHKITKRGQNVTFRCDPISEHNRLYWYRQTLGQGPEFLTYFQNEAQLEKSRLLSDRFSAERPKGSFSTLEIQRTEQGDSAMYLCASSYEGAGTEAFFGQGTRLTVV.